Presented here are 29 T cell receptor beta chains from one specimen sequenced in a study of breast tumors, draining lymph nodes, adjacent tissues. TCRdb used MiXCR to reprocess the multiplex PCR reads, holding one entry per CDR3 protein. The data show some 140,000 distinct CDR3 sequences, approximately 20% seen once. Axillary draining lymph nodes of breast cancer patients supplied the node samples. The material sequenced was axillary lymph node tissue. The receptor set was obtained from a female donor with breast cancer. Some clones in this sample may be carry-over from other donors' samples.

This clonotype was seen many times. This chain joins TRBV20-1 and TRBJ2-7; 7 bases are a match to TRBD2. The ends lost 3 bases at V and 6 bases at J; junction bases unmatched: 5. The length of the CDR3 is 12 residues. Germline values: CDR1 DFQATT, CDR2 SNEGSKA (reference sequence). CDR3 in amino acids: CSARAGAAEQYF. Here the CDR3 DNA reads TGCAGTGCTAGGGCGGGAGCGGCCGAGCAGTACTTC.

In its sample, this clonotype was seen a few times. The chain uses TRBV9 and TRBJ2-3; perhaps TRBD2 as D (6 bases). The V gene's germline CDR1 is SGDLS and CDR2 YYNGEE. V shed 3 bases and J shed 2 bases, with 7 bases lying between them. This CDR3 spans 13 amino acids. CDR3: CASSGGNTDTQYF. In DNA form, the CDR3 reads TGTGCCAGCAGCGGCGGGAACACAGATACGCAGTATTTT.

There are a few counts of this clonotype. The rearrangement uses TRBV28 and TRBJ2-3; tentative D call: TRBD2 (7 bases). The CDR3 consists of 15 residues. CDR1 and CDR2 from the germline V gene are MDHEN and SYDVKM. Trimming cost V 6 bases and J 2 bases, with 15 bases left between them. As DNA, the CDR3 is TGTGCCAGCAGGACTGGGGGGGCGTCCACAGATACGCAGTATTTT. Protein: CASRTGGASTDTQYF.

In its sample, this clonotype was seen many times. The chain carries TRBV9 and TRBJ1-2; 8 bases match TRBD1. Germline CDR1 and CDR2: SGDLS and YYNGEE. The CDR3 covers 15 residues. Trimming removed 2 bases from V and 2 bases from J; junction bases left unmatched: 5. The CDR3 loop reads CASSVGRTGNYGYTF. CDR3 nucleotide sequence: TGTGCCAGCAGCGTCGGGAGGACAGGGAACTATGGCTACACCTTC.

As to this clonotype: Given a much more abundant clone one base away, this may be a read error. This sequence joins TRBV2 and TRBJ2-3; tentative D call: TRBD2 (6 bases). CDR3 size: 14 residues. The ends were cut back, 6 bases at V and 1 base at J, with 11 bases in the middle. Germline V gene data show CDR1 as SNHLY and CDR2 as FYNNEI. CDR3 sequence (DNA): TGTGCCAGCAGGGGACTCCTTGGCACAGATACGCAGTATTTT. This gives the protein CASRGLLGTDTQYF.

This clonotype showed up many times. The V and J genes are TRBV7-2 and TRBJ2-3; D remains ambiguous. Germline V gene lookup returns CDR1 SGHTA and CDR2 FQGNSA. The CDR3 has 15 amino acids. Deletions cut 5 bases from V and 2 bases from J, with 14 bases between. The CDR3 DNA reads TGTGCCAGCAGCCCACGGAGCGTTAACACAGATACGCAGTATTTT. Its translation: CASSPRSVNTDTQYF.

This clonotype was counted many times. The chain has TRBV5-4 and TRBJ2-7; TRBD1 is a possible D gene (5 bases). Germline-derived CDR1 and CDR2 are SGHNT and YYREEE (reference sequence). The V end lost 4 bases, the J end lost 6 bases, and 17 bases lay between the germline ends. The CDR3 has 14 residues. The CDR3 DNA reads TGTGCCAGCAGCGATGGTGGGATGGGGCGCGAGCAGTACTTC. As protein: CASSDGGMGREQYF.

In this sample, this clonotype turned up many times. The chain joins TRBV11-2 to TRBJ2-5; D assignment may be TRBD1 or TRBD2 (7 bases each). Trimming cost V 5 bases and J 7 bases, with 20 bases left between them. Germline V gives CDR1 SGHAT, CDR2 FQNNGV. CDR3 length: 15 amino acids. The CDR3 DNA sequence: TGTGCCAGCAGCACCTCGACAGGGAGGGTCGGGACCCAGTACTTC. This translates into CASSTSTGRVGTQYF.

On this clonotype itself: With a much larger clone just one base away, this may be a read error. The conserved final phenylalanine or tryptophan is absent from the CDR3, which likely points to a read error. This chain joins TRBV6-1 and TRBJ1-6; no definite D call. CDR1 and CDR2 (germline): MNHNS, SASEGT. The V end was cut by 3 bases, the J end by 11 bases, with 14 bases between. The CDR3 loop spans 14 amino acids. The CDR3 DNA follows: TGTGCCAGCAGTGACCCCACGCGGGCGGCACCCCTCCACTGT. The encoded protein is CASSDPTRAAPLHC.

This clonotype has more than one count but fewer than ten. This chain connects TRBV19 to TRBJ1-5; 7 bases are a match to TRBD1. CDR1 and CDR2 (germline): LNHDA, SQIVND (reference sequence). V dropped 4 bases and J dropped 5; count of bases not matched to a gene: 8. This CDR3 spans 15 amino acids. The CDR3 bases are TGTGCCAGTAGTAGCTCCGGGACAGTCTATCAGCCCCAGCATTTT. It translates to CASSSSGTVYQPQHF.

In this sample, this clonotype turned up many times. The chain links TRBV4-3 to TRBJ2-7; 8 bases match TRBD1. J was trimmed by 3 bases and V by 0 bases; bases with no gene match: 4. CDR1 is LGHNA, CDR2 YSLEER, per germline. The CDR3 length is 15 residues. The CDR3 sequence: CASSQDRTGNYEQYF. The CDR3 bases are TGCGCCAGCAGCCAAGACCGGACAGGGAACTACGAGCAGTACTTC.

This clonotype was counted ten times or more. The V and J genes are TRBV7-2 and TRBJ2-7, with D perhaps matching TRBD1 (5 bases). Germline V gene lookup returns CDR1 SGHTA and CDR2 FQGNSA. V was pared by 1 base and J by 4 bases, with 14 bases between. The CDR3 extends over 15 amino acids. The CDR3 sequence is CASSLGQGFGYEQYF. The CDR3 bases are TGTGCCAGCAGCTTAGGCCAGGGCTTCGGGTACGAGCAGTACTTC.

This clonotype was found many times. The J gene is TRBJ2-3, the V gene TRBV5-6; D possibly uses TRBD1 or TRBD2 (5 bases each). The CDR3 runs 12 residues. Trimming took off 4 bases at V and 9 bases at J, with 12 bases between the two ends. Per the germline V gene, CDR1 is SGHDT and CDR2 is YYEEEE. The CDR3 DNA reads as TGTGCCAGCAGCCCCGGGACGCAAACGCAGTATTTT. Its translation: CASSPGTQTQYF.

This clonotype was recorded many times. The chain uses TRBV4-3 and TRBJ2-2; D is undetermined. There are 13 residues in the CDR3. Germline lookup yields CDR1 LGHNA and CDR2 YSLEER. V was cut by 4 bases and J by 6 bases, with 9 bases left in between. Here the CDR3 reads CASSLGLPGELFF. The CDR3 DNA sequence: TGCGCCAGCAGCCTAGGGTTGCCCGGGGAGCTGTTTTTT.

This clonotype came up many times. J is TRBJ1-3 and V is TRBV12-3 or TRBV12-4; D unresolved. The ends were cut back, 6 bases at V and 0 bases at J, with 12 bases in the middle. The CDR3 sequence is 15 residues long. The CDR3 sequence is CASSQDGFSGNTIYF. CDR3 coding DNA: TGTGCCAGCAGCCAGGACGGGTTCTCTGGAAACACCATATATTTT.

There are many counts of this clonotype. V is TRBV20-1 and J is TRBJ2-7; possible D gene TRBD1, 5 bases. The CDR3 loop spans 12 amino acids. Germline lookup yields CDR1 DFQATT and CDR2 SNEGSKA (reference sequence). Trimming took off 4 bases at V and 5 bases at J, with 12 bases between the two ends. The CDR3 loop reads CSAIRASDEQYF. CDR3 nucleotide sequence: TGCAGTGCTATCAGGGCGAGCGACGAGCAGTACTTC.

This clonotype was observed many times. The chain employs TRBV6-5 and TRBJ1-4; D is perhaps TRBD1 (5 bases). V was cut by 2 bases and J by 7 bases, with 11 bases left in between. Germline CDR1 and CDR2: MNHEY and SVGAGI. The CDR3 contains 14 residues. DNA of the CDR3: TGTGCCAGCAGTTACGAGGGGATGGGTGAAAAACTGTTTTTT. Its protein is CASSYEGMGEKLFF.

This clonotype was counted a few times. A much larger clone is a single base away; this may be a read error. The chain joins TRBV5-1 to TRBJ2-7, with TRBD2 matching 9 bases. The CDR3 contains 15 residues. Looked up from germline, CDR1 is SGHRS and CDR2 is YFSETQ. V lost 10 bases, J lost 4 bases, and 15 bases stayed unmatched. The DNA of the CDR3 is TGCGCCGCCAAAAAGGAACCTAGCGGGGTTTACGAGCAGTACTTC. Translation gives CAAKKEPSGVYEQYF.

This clonotype was observed many times. The chain couples TRBV30 to TRBJ2-7; 7 positions match TRBD1. The CDR3 covers 12 residues. The V gene end was trimmed by 3 bases and the J gene end by 2 bases; junction bases not matched to a gene: 1. CDR1 and CDR2 (germline): GTSNPN, SVGIG (reference sequence). CDR3 nucleotide sequence: TGTGCCTGGAGGGGACAGACCTACGAGCAGTACTTC. Its translation: CAWRGQTYEQYF.

In this sample, this clonotype turned up many times. This sequence joins TRBV7-9 and TRBJ2-7; D call uncertain. The V gene lost 1 base and the J gene lost 3 bases, with 7 bases spanning the gap. Germline CDR1 reads SEHNR; CDR2 reads FQNEAQ (reference sequence). This CDR3 spans 13 amino acids. CDR3 region: CASSLGHNYEQYF. In DNA form, the CDR3 reads TGTGCCAGCAGCTTAGGGCACAACTACGAGCAGTACTTC.

This clonotype was recorded at least ten times. The V call is TRBV5-1, the J call TRBJ2-1; D perhaps matches TRBD2 (6 bases). The V and J ends lost 4 bases and 2 bases respectively, with 13 bases between them. The CDR3 loop spans 15 amino acids. Per germline, CDR1 SGHRS and CDR2 YFSETQ. The CDR3 DNA reads TGCGCCAGCAGCCAGAATAGCGGTCCCTACAATGAGCAGTTCTTC. It specifies CASSQNSGPYNEQFF. The entire variable domain, with the rest obtained from reference TRBV5-1 and TRBJ2-1, is as follows: KAGVTQTPRYLIKTRGQQVTLSCSPISGHRSVSWYQQTPGQGLQFLFEYFSETQRNKGNFPGRFSGRQFSNSRSEMNVSTLELGDSALYLCASSQNSGPYNEQFFGPGTRLTVL.

There are many counts of this clonotype. The chain employs TRBV20-1 and TRBJ2-5, with 8 bases identical to TRBD1. CDR1 DFQATT and CDR2 SNEGSKA come from the germline V gene (reference sequence). V gave up 8 bases and J gave up 4 bases; unmatched junction bases: 12. CDR3 length equals 14 residues. Here the CDR3 reads CSTQGASNRETQYF. Written as DNA, the CDR3 is TGCAGTACCCAGGGGGCCTCCAATAGAGAGACCCAGTACTTC.

In this sample, this clonotype turned up many times. CDR3 coding DNA: TGTGCCAGCAGCCGCCCCGGGACAGATAATTCACCCCTCCACTTT. Translating it yields CASSRPGTDNSPLHF. V is TRBV28 and J is TRBJ1-6; 7 bases align to TRBD1. The CDR3 loop spans 15 amino acids. The V segment lost 6 bases and the J segment 5 bases; nucleotides outside the gene matches: 7. Germline CDR1 and CDR2: MDHEN and SYDVKM.

Comments on this clonotype: This sequence may be a read error, since a much larger clone differs from it by one base. As the CDR3 is not closed by the conserved phenylalanine or tryptophan, this likely results from a read error. The rearrangement uses TRBV2 and TRBJ2-7, with 9 positions matching TRBD1. The CDR3 is 15 residues long. Germline V CDR1 and CDR2: SNHLY, FYNNEI. Trimming took 2 bases from V and 6 from J; bases not matched to a gene: 8. The DNA of the CDR3 is TGTGCCAGCAGTGAACGACAGGGGGGTATCACCGAGCAGTACCTC. It encodes CASSERQGGITEQYL.

This clonotype was detected ten times or more. The V and J genes are TRBV9 and TRBJ2-5, with TRBD2 identical over 7 bases. CDR3 length: 16 residues. V was pared by 3 bases and J by 5 bases, with 13 bases of the junction left unmatched. Looked up from germline, CDR1 is SGDLS and CDR2 is YYNGEE. The CDR3 loop is CASSAGGRTRSETQYF. In DNA form, the CDR3 reads TGTGCCAGCAGCGCCGGGGGGAGGACTAGGTCTGAGACCCAGTACTTC. Full variable domain (rest looked up from reference TRBV9 and TRBJ2-5): DSGVTQTPKHLITATGQRVTLRCSPRSGDLSVYWYQQSLDQGLQFLIQYYNGEERAKGNILERFSAQQFPDLHSELNLSSLELGDSALYFCASSAGGRTRSETQYFGPGTRLLVL.

The sample holds many counts of this clonotype. This chain joins TRBV5-4 and TRBJ2-7; TRBD1 aligns across 7 bases. Per the germline V gene, CDR1 is SGHNT and CDR2 is YYREEE (reference sequence). The CDR3 extends over 13 amino acids. V shed 2 bases, J shed 7 bases, and the junction held 6 bases outside the gene matches. CDR3 DNA: TGTGCCAGCAGCTTACTGGACAGGTCGGAGCAGTACTTC. Residues: CASSLLDRSEQYF.

The chain combines TRBV12-3 or TRBV12-4 with TRBJ2-1; 8 bases line up with TRBD2. The CDR3 extends over 15 amino acids. The J segment lost 9 bases and the V segment lost 6 bases, leaving 13 bases of the junction unmatched. The CDR3 nucleotides read TGTGCCAGCAGAAAGCCGGGACTAGATTCCGGTGAGCAGTTCTTC. Amino acids: CASRKPGLDSGEQFF.

This clonotype showed up many times. V and J are TRBV2 and TRBJ2-7; 12 positions agree with TRBD2. Germline V CDR1 and CDR2: SNHLY, FYNNEI. The CDR3 covers 15 residues. Trimming removed 4 bases from V and 3 bases from J; junction bases left unmatched: 4. The DNA of the CDR3 is TGTGCCAGCAGTGCCGGGACTAGCGGGCGCTACGAGCAGTACTTC. Amino acids: CASSAGTSGRYEQYF.

Comment on this clonotype: A single base separates this from a much larger clone, so it may be a read error. The V call is TRBV6-1, the J call TRBJ2-3, with D tentatively TRBD1 (5 bases). This CDR3 spans 11 amino acids. Trimming took 7 bases from V and 5 from J, leaving 7 bases between them. Germline lookup yields CDR1 MNHNS and CDR2 SASEGT. The CDR3 nucleotides are TGTGCCAGCACGGACATAGATACGCAGTATTTT. Its protein is CASTDIDTQYF.